Below, one TCR beta chain is given with its context. Original data processing: Amplified reference gene primers provided the basis for estimating nucleated cell counts. Assay: immunoSEQ multiplex PCR; the TCRdb copy retains only in-frame clones and omits some. V and J calls and clone size are given by that table; D and trimming were obtained from the DNA. The table records over 140,000 clones, roughly 85% of them present only once. This sample was taken from a study of blood T cell repertoires in COVID-19. Study details: Some COVID-19 samples were acute and others convalescent; all came from the United States, Italy and Spain.

Germline values: CDR1 SGHRS, CDR2 YFSETQ. The CDR3 spans 15 residues. With V trimmed by 3 bases and J by 0 bases, 3 bases remained unmatched. The age range of participants was 18 to 89 years, with residence in under 30 US areas. Sequenced input: PBMCs or T cells enriched from blood (not recorded which). This sequence was found in a woman aged 50 to 60 who had recovered from COVID-19. The V gene is TRBV5-1, the J gene TRBJ2-7; the match to TRBD1 covers 10 bases. DNA of the CDR3: TGCGCCAGCAGCTACCGGGACAGGGGCTCCTACGAGCAGTACTTC. It is translated as CASSYRDRGSYEQYF.